The text below deals with one T cell receptor beta chain. The antigen remains undetermined. The PCR employed 60 Vbeta primers together with 13 Jbeta primers. Method: immunoSEQ multiplex PCR; TCRdb's copy keeps in-frame clones and lacks some. The sample contains roughly 150,000 clones, about 76% of which appear only once. These data are taken from a study of cytomegalovirus exposure and HLA in healthy donors. From germline, CDR1 is SGHNT and CDR2 YYREEE (reference sequence). The CDR3 spans 15 residues. The V end was cut by 4 bases, the J end by 0 bases, with 8 bases between. Points from the study as a whole: The authors judged a highly shared variant cluster likely a sequencing artifact. In a later analysis, TCR beta V- and J-gene trimming showed a link to a missense DCLRE1C variant.

Sequencing was carried out using PBMCs. The gene calls are TRBV5-4 and TRBJ2-6; TRBD1 is a possible D gene (6 bases). This clonotype originated in a woman aged 18-29 years in good health and CMV-seropositive. DNA for the CDR3: TGTGCCAGCAGCGGACAGCACTCTGGGGCCAACGTCCTGACTTTC. Its protein product is CASSGQHSGANVLTF. Variable domain in full (rest from reference TRBV5-4 and TRBJ2-6): ETGVTQSPTHLIKTRGQQVTLRCSSQSGHNTVSWYQQALGQGPQFIFQYYREEENGRGNFPPRFSGLQFPNYSSELNVNALELDDSALYLCASSGQHSGANVLTFGAGSRLTVL.